The 13 T cell receptor beta chains below come from one sample, sequenced in a study of T cell responses to AZD1222 COVID-19 vaccine. Libraries were prepared by immunoSEQ multiplex PCR; TCRdb keeps only in-frame clonotypes and omits some of them. The top ten hold approximately 4.8% of the sample, which has some 120,000 clones, roughly 86% seen once. Material: peripheral blood, obtained on day 0 of AZD1222 vaccination. Every receptor here comes from an adult in good health.

The chain has TRBV14 and TRBJ1-4; the match to TRBD1 covers 8 bases. V lost 4 bases, J lost 5 bases, and 6 bases stayed unmatched. This CDR3 is 15 amino acids long. CDR1 is SGHDN, CDR2 FVKESK, per germline. The CDR3 nucleotides are TGTGCCAGCAGCCTCAGGGGGCGGCTCAATGAAAAACTGTTTTTT. Translated: CASSLRGRLNEKLFF. Complete variable domain (other parts from reference TRBV14 and TRBJ1-4): EAGVTQFPSHSVIEKGQTVTLRCDPISGHDNLYWYRRVMGKEIKFLLHFVKESKQDESGMPNNRFLAERTGGTYSTLKVQPAELEDSGVYFCASSLRGRLNEKLFFGSGTQLSVL.

The count of this clone is one. A junction end diverges from the germline sequence, so it may reflect a read error. This chain uses TRBV11-2 with TRBJ2-3; D remains ambiguous. The germline gives CDR1 SGHAT, CDR2 FQNNGV. This CDR3 region has 15 residues. The CDR3 sequence is CASRLEKSHTDTQYF. DNA of the CDR3: TGTGCCAGCAGGTTAGAGAAGTCCCACACAGATACGCAGTATTTT.

The V gene is TRBV2, the J gene TRBJ1-6; 7 bases are shared with TRBD1. The CDR3 has 18 amino acids. The trim removed 1 base at V and 0 bases at J, leaving 6 bases unmatched. Germline lookup yields CDR1 SNHLY and CDR2 FYNNEI. Here the CDR3 reads CASSEESQGISYNSPLHF. Here the CDR3 DNA reads TGTGCCAGCAGTGAAGAGTCACAGGGGATCTCCTATAATTCACCCCTCCACTTT.

The chain joins TRBV11-2 to TRBJ2-3; 8 bases are a match to TRBD2. This CDR3 region has 17 residues. Trimming at V came to 1 base and at J to 6 bases, leaving 12 bases not matched to a gene. Germline V CDR1 and CDR2: SGHAT, FQNNGV. Here the CDR3 DNA reads TGTGCCAGCAGCTTAGCCGGGACTAGGGCAATAGGGGATACGCAGTATTTT. It codes for CASSLAGTRAIGDTQYF.

J is TRBJ1-1 and V is TRBV27; 8 bases align to TRBD1. The CDR3 is 15 amino acids. The junction had 2 bases not matched to a gene; V was cut back by 2 bases and J by 0 bases. Germline loops: CDR1 MNHEY, CDR2 SMNVEV (reference sequence). For the CDR3, the DNA is TGTGCCAGCAGTTTAGGGGGACAGGTGAACACTGAAGCTTTCTTT. Protein: CASSLGGQVNTEAFF.

CDR3 in amino acids: CASSLEGRARAEAFF. The CDR3 coding sequence is TGTGCCAGCAGCTTGGAAGGTAGGGCGAGGGCTGAAGCTTTCTTT. The rearrangement joins TRBV5-4 to TRBJ1-1; no definite D call. Trimming stripped 0 bases from V and 6 bases from J, with 15 bases between. This CDR3 spans 15 amino acids. The germline V gene has CDR1 SGHNT and CDR2 YYREEE (reference sequence).

The CDR3 DNA follows: TGTGCCAGTAGACCGGGACACCAAGAGACCCAGTACTTC. This encodes CASRPGHQETQYF. The chain joins TRBV19 to TRBJ2-5, with D possibly called TRBD1 or TRBD2 (5 bases each). The CDR3 totals 13 residues. The germline V and J ends were trimmed by 6 bases and 0 bases, with 8 bases remaining between them. Germline V lookup: CDR1 LNHDA, CDR2 SQIVND (reference sequence).

This chain uses TRBV28 with TRBJ1-1; D unclear. The CDR3 sequence is 13 residues long. Germline V gives CDR1 MDHEN, CDR2 SYDVKM. Trimming removed 9 bases at V and 1 base at J, with 12 bases between. CDR3 in amino acids: CASYIAGNTEAFF. The CDR3 DNA sequence: TGTGCCAGTTACATAGCGGGGAACACTGAAGCTTTCTTT.

The chain joins TRBV30 to TRBJ1-1; D ambiguous. CDR1 is GTSNPN, CDR2 SVGIG, per germline (reference sequence). The CDR3 covers 10 residues. Trimming stripped 5 bases from V and 7 bases from J, with 8 bases between. The CDR3: CAWGLREAFF. DNA for the CDR3: TGTGCCTGGGGCTTGCGTGAAGCTTTCTTT.

The chain couples TRBV5-1 to TRBJ2-2; 10 bases fit TRBD2. In germline, CDR1 is SGHRS, CDR2 YFSETQ. The CDR3 is 16 residues long. J lost 7 bases, V lost 4 bases, and 10 bases had no gene match. DNA for the CDR3: TGCGCCAGCAGCCGTGAGCGGGGGGGCCAAATCGGGGAGCTGTTTTTT. Translating it yields CASSRERGGQIGELFF.

The chain is built from TRBV30 and TRBJ1-5, with D unresolved. Per germline, CDR1 GTSNPN and CDR2 SVGIG (reference sequence). V lost 1 base and J 3 bases, leaving 7 bases between the germline ends. The CDR3 consists of 13 residues. The CDR3 is CAWSARFNQPQHF. The CDR3 DNA follows: TGTGCCTGGAGTGCAAGGTTCAATCAGCCCCAGCATTTT. The complete variable domain, with remaining parts taken from reference TRBV30 and TRBJ1-5, reads SQTIHQWPATLVQPVGSPLSLECTVEGTSNPNLYWYRQAAGRGLQLLFYSVGIGQISSEVPQNLSASRPQDRQFILSSKKLLLSDSGFYLCAWSARFNQPQHFGDGTRLSIL.

The V and J genes are TRBV28 and TRBJ1-4; 7 nucleotides line up with TRBD1. The germline CDR1 and CDR2 sequences are MDHEN and SYDVKM. The trim removed 3 bases at V and 8 bases at J, leaving 6 bases unmatched. The CDR3 runs to 14 residues. The CDR3 sequence is CASSLRGQGEKLFF. The CDR3 bases are TGTGCCAGCAGTTTGAGGGGGCAGGGAGAAAAACTGTTTTTT. The full variable domain, in which reference TRBV28 and TRBJ1-4 provide the parts outside the CDR3, is DVKVTQSSRYLVKRTGEKVFLECVQDMDHENMFWYRQDPGLGLRLIYFSYDVKMKEKGDIPEGYSVSREKKERFSLILESASTNQTSMYLCASSLRGQGEKLFFGSGTQLSVL.

The chain carries TRBV3-1 (or the pseudogene TRBV3-2) and TRBJ2-5, with D unresolved. This CDR3 spans 14 amino acids. CDR1 and CDR2 (germline): LGHDT, YNNKEL (reference sequence). The germline V and J ends were trimmed by 0 bases and 5 bases, with 10 bases remaining between them. As DNA, the CDR3 is TGTGCCAGCAGCCAAGATCTGGGGTTGGAGACCCAGTACTTC. Amino acids: CASSQDLGLETQYF.